Listed below are T cell receptor beta chains from one sample, sequenced in a study of blood T cells in healthy people across ages. In TCRdb, the 5' RACE reads were re-called with MiXCR into one record per CDR3 protein. Of around 940,000 distinct CDR3 sequences listed, just over 50% are singletons. Sequencing used blood. The receptors shown here come from an older woman in good health. Both conserved end residues are part of each CDR3. D genes are given only for firm matches. Expanded clones get a size class; other rows say once, few or many, or leave the size out.

j_call d_call v_call clone_size cdr3_nt cdr3_aa
TRBJ2-7 NA TRBV9 NA TGTGCCAGCAGCGTTGGCGGGCAAGGGCAGGAGCAGTACTTC CASSVGGQGQEQYF
TRBJ2-5 NA TRBV20-1 few TGCAGTGCTAGAGATCCGGGGCAGACCCAGTACTTC CSARDPGQTQYF
TRBJ2-5 TRBD2 TRBV28 few TGTGCCAGCAGTTTCCAGCGGGGAAGGGAGACCCAGTACTTC CASSFQRGRETQYF
TRBJ2-5 TRBD1 TRBV25-1 few TGTGCCAGCCGAGGGACAGGGACGGAGACCCAGTACTTC CASRGTGTETQYF
TRBJ2-7 NA TRBV4-2 few TGTGCCAGCAGCCAAGAGAGACCAGCCTACGAGCAGTACTTC CASSQERPAYEQYF
TRBJ1-2 NA TRBV5-6 NA TGTGCCAGCAGCCTCGGGGGGCTGGCTAACTATGGCTACACCTTC CASSLGGLANYGYTF
TRBJ2-5 NA TRBV27 many TGTGCCAGCAGTTTAGATCGACAGTCGGAGACCCAGTACTTC CASSLDRQSETQYF
TRBJ2-7 TRBD1 TRBV18 NA TGTGCCAGCTCACTGACAGGGGGCAAGACTTACGAGCAGTACTTC CASSLTGGKTYEQYF
TRBJ2-7 TRBD1 TRBV12-3/TRBV12-4 NA TGTGCCAGCAGAGAGGGACAGGGGACCACCTACGAGCAGTACTTC CASREGQGTTYEQYF
TRBJ2-7 TRBD1 TRBV6-5 NA TGTGCCAGCAGTCGACAGGGAATCAGGAACGAGCAGTACTTC CASSRQGIRNEQYF
TRBJ1-1 TRBD1 TRBV12-3/TRBV12-4 NA TGTGCCAGCGGGAGGACAGGGGCCATTTGGGACACTGAAGCTTTCTTT CASGRTGAIWDTEAFF
TRBJ1-2 NA TRBV5-1 NA TGCGCCAGCAGCTTGGTTCTGGACTATGGCTACACCTTC CASSLVLDYGYTF
TRBJ2-4 NA TRBV30 NA TGTGCCTGGAGTGTACGTAGAGGAGCTCTAGCCAAAAACATTCAGTACTTC CAWSVRRGALAKNIQYF
TRBJ2-1 NA TRBV5-5 NA TGTGCCAGCAGCCTCGGCGGGGCCCTCAATGAGCAGTTCTTC CASSLGGALNEQFF
TRBJ2-3 NA TRBV12-3/TRBV12-4 NA TGTGCCAGCAGCTGGACAGTCCCCGCGGATACGCAGTATTTT CASSWTVPADTQYF
TRBJ2-3 TRBD2 TRBV20-1 NA TGCAGTGCTAGAGATCTCGAGCGGGAGTATAAAGATACGCAGTATTTT CSARDLEREYKDTQYF
TRBJ2-3 NA TRBV9 NA TGTGCCAGGGCGGCGATTGCCCTATTCACAGATACGCAGTATTTT CARAAIALFTDTQYF
TRBJ2-7 TRBD2 TRBV20-1 few TGCAGTGCTACCCAGCGGGAGCCCTACGAGCAGTACTTC CSATQREPYEQYF
TRBJ2-5 TRBD1 TRBV28 NA TGTGCCGGCAGTTGGGACAGCCGGCGAATTTGGACCCAGTACTTC CAGSWDSRRIWTQYF
TRBJ2-5 NA TRBV29-1 NA TGCAGCGGAGGATCAGGCCAAGAGACCCAGTACTTC CSGGSGQETQYF
TRBJ2-1 NA TRBV29-1 NA TGCAGCGTTGACAGTTTTTGGGAGCAGTTCTTC CSVDSFWEQFF
TRBJ1-2 TRBD1 TRBV10-3 few TGTGCCACCGGGAGTGCGGACAGGGGCTCCTATGGCTACACCTTC CATGSADRGSYGYTF
TRBJ2-3 NA TRBV12-3/TRBV12-4 NA TGTGCCAGCAGTGTAGGAGGGATCGATACGCAGTATTTT CASSVGGIDTQYF
TRBJ1-2 NA TRBV5-1 NA TGCGCCAGCAGCATAGGAACAGCTCCATATGGCTACACCTTC CASSIGTAPYGYTF
TRBJ2-4 NA TRBV7-8 NA TGTGCCAGCAGCCCACAGAACATTCAGTACTTC CASSPQNIQYF
TRBJ1-2 TRBD1 TRBV3-1 once TGTGCCAGCACCCAGGGACAGGAGGCTGACTACACCTTC CASTQGQEADYTF
TRBJ2-1 NA TRBV7-2 NA TGTGCCAGCAGGATAGGCGCAAATGAGCAGTTCTTC CASRIGANEQFF
TRBJ2-7 NA TRBV7-3 NA TGTGCCAGCAGCTCATCACAGGGCTACGAGCAGCACTTC CASSSSQGYEQHF
TRBJ2-7 NA TRBV5-1 few TGCGCCAGCGGACCTGGGGACTTCTCCTACGAGCAGTACTTC CASGPGDFSYEQYF
TRBJ2-1 TRBD2 TRBV20-1 NA TGCAGTGCTAGAGATACCGGGAGGGGGTACAATGAGCAGTTCTTC CSARDTGRGYNEQFF
TRBJ2-6 TRBD2 TRBV4-2 NA TGTGCCAGCAGCCCGAGGGCTAGCGGGACTGGGGCCAACGTCCTGACTTTC CASSPRASGTGANVLTF
TRBJ1-6 NA TRBV3-1 once TGTGCCAGCAGCCAAGGATTGACAGATTCACCCCTCCACTTT CASSQGLTDSPLHF
TRBJ2-1 NA TRBV28 few TGTGCCAGCAGTTTCCCCGGACAGCTCCAGTTCTTC CASSFPGQLQFF
TRBJ2-1 TRBD2 TRBV20-1 NA TGCAGTGCTAGAAAAGCGGGAGTCTCCTACAATGAGCAGTTCTTC CSARKAGVSYNEQFF
TRBJ2-7 NA TRBV25-1 NA TGTGCCAGCAGAGGGGGAGGACGGGGCGAGCAGTACTTC CASRGGGRGEQYF
TRBJ2-1 TRBD2 TRBV28 NA TGTGCCAGCAGGACAGTCACTAGCGGGCGCACTTACAATGAGCAGTTCTTC CASRTVTSGRTYNEQFF
TRBJ2-7 NA TRBV2 NA TGTGCCAGCAGTGATGGTGGGACTGGAAACTACGAGCAGTACTTC CASSDGGTGNYEQYF
TRBJ1-4 NA TRBV6-2/TRBV6-3 NA TGTGCCAGCAGACCCGGGAATGAAAAACTGTTTTTT CASRPGNEKLFF
TRBJ2-4 NA TRBV20-1 NA TGCAGCGTACTGCGACCCGGGAACATTCAGTACTTC CSVLRPGNIQYF
TRBJ2-1 TRBD1 TRBV7-9 NA TGTGCCAGCAGCTCTGACAGGGACTACAATGAGCAGTTCTTC CASSSDRDYNEQFF
TRBJ1-2 TRBD1 TRBV28 NA TGTGCCAGCACCATTTGGGACAGGGGGCTTCACGGCTACACCTTC CASTIWDRGLHGYTF
TRBJ1-5 NA TRBV20-1 NA TGCAGTGCCCGCCCAGGGGCTAATCAGCCCCAGCATTTT CSARPGANQPQHF
TRBJ2-3 NA TRBV7-9 NA TGTGCCAGCAGCCACCCTGGTTGGCTAGCGACAGATACGCAGTATTTT CASSHPGWLATDTQYF
TRBJ2-5 TRBD2 TRBV7-6 once TGTGCCAGCAGCTTAGACCCCAGGAGCGGGAGTTGGCAAGAGACCCAGTACTTC CASSLDPRSGSWQETQYF
TRBJ2-7 NA TRBV29-1 NA TGCGGCGTTGTAAGTCAGGGAGTCCCCTACGAGCAGTACTTC CGVVSQGVPYEQYF
TRBJ2-7 TRBD2 TRBV3-1 NA TGTGCCAGCAGCCAAGATATAGCGGGAGGTTACGAGCAGTACTTC CASSQDIAGGYEQYF
TRBJ2-2 TRBD1 TRBV3-1 NA TGTGCCAGCAGCCACAGACAGGGGAGCACCGGGGAGCTGTTTTTT CASSHRQGSTGELFF
TRBJ2-3 TRBD1 TRBV29-1 NA TGCAGCGTTGACGTGCAGGGGGCGGCTGGGGGAAGCACAGATACGCAGTATTTT CSVDVQGAAGGSTDTQYF
TRBJ1-1 NA TRBV5-1 NA TGCGCCAGCGTATTGACCGGGGGGATTGGTGGGAACACTGAAGCTTTCTTT CASVLTGGIGGNTEAFF
TRBJ2-7 TRBD1 TRBV6-2/TRBV6-3 few TGTGCCAGCAGTCCCCAGGGACAGGGTCGCTACGAGCAGTACTTC CASSPQGQGRYEQYF
TRBJ2-3 TRBD2 TRBV12-3/TRBV12-4 NA TGTGCCGGCAGTCCGAGCGGGGTATATACGCAGTATTTT CAGSPSGVYTQYF
TRBJ2-7 NA TRBV20-1 few TGCAGTGTTCGGCGCGAGAGCTCCTACGAGCAGTACTTC CSVRRESSYEQYF
TRBJ2-5 TRBD2 TRBV29-1 NA TGCAGCGTCCGGGAGGTGGCTCAAGAGACCCAGTACTTC CSVREVAQETQYF
TRBJ2-1 TRBD1 TRBV5-5 NA TGTGCCAGCAGCCACGACAGGGCATCCAATGAGCAGTTCTTC CASSHDRASNEQFF
TRBJ2-7 NA TRBV2 NA TGTGCCAGCAGTGAAGTGGCTGGCAGATCCTACGAGCAGTACTTC CASSEVAGRSYEQYF
TRBJ1-6 NA TRBV20-1 few TGCAGTGCTAGCGGTGGGAGGGTGAATTCACCCCTCCACTTT CSASGGRVNSPLHF